This T cell receptor (beta chain) derives from a study of blood T cell repertoires in COVID-19. The length of the CDR3 is 14 residues. The germline V gene encodes CDR1 SNHLY and CDR2 FYNNEI. Trimming removed 3 bases at V and 4 bases at J, with 12 bases between. Ten or more counts support this clone. Method: immunoSEQ multiplex PCR; TCRdb's copy keeps in-frame clones and lacks some. The sample includes 100,000 to 150,000 clones, around 70% of them seen just once. The chain couples TRBV2 to TRBJ1-2; no reliable D call. This sequence was found in a man in his sixties with acute or convalescent COVID-19. Sequencing input: peripheral blood. As DNA, the CDR3 is TGTGCCAGCAGTGAGGGAGGAAACGTCTATGGCTACACCTTC. Protein: CASSEGGNVYGYTF.